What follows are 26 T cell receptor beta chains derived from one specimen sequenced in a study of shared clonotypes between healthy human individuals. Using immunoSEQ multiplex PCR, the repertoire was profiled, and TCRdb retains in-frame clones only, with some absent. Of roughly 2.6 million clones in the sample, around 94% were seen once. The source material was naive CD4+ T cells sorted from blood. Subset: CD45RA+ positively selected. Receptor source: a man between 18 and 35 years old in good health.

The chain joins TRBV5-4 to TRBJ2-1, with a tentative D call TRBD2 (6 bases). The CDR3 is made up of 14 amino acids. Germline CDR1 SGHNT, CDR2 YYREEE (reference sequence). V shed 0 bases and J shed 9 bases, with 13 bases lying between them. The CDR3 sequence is CASSLAGVSIEQFF. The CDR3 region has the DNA TGTGCCAGCAGCTTGGCGGGAGTCAGTATTGAGCAGTTCTTC.

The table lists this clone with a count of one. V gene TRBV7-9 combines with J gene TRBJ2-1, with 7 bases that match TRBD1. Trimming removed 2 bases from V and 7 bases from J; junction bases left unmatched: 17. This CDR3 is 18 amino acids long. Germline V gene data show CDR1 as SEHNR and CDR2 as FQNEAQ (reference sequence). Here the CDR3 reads CASSLRGRGSIRVNEQFF. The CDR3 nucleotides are TGTGCCAGCAGCTTACGAGGCAGGGGGAGTATTCGGGTTAATGAGCAGTTCTTC.

The CDR3 is CASSQTGAFNQPQHF. CDR3 nucleotide sequence: TGTGCCAGCAGTCAAACCGGGGCCTTTAATCAGCCCCAGCATTTT. The chain uses TRBV2 and TRBJ1-5; D is possibly TRBD1 (5 bases). Trimming took off 5 bases at V and 4 bases at J, with 15 bases between the two ends. Germline CDR1 SNHLY, CDR2 FYNNEI. CDR3 size: 15 residues.

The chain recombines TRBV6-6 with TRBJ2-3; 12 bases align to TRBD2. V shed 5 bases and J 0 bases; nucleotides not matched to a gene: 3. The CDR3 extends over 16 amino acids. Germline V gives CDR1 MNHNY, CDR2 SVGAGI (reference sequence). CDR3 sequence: CASSLAGGISTDTQYF. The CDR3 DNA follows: TGTGCCAGCAGTCTAGCGGGAGGGATTAGCACAGATACGCAGTATTTT.

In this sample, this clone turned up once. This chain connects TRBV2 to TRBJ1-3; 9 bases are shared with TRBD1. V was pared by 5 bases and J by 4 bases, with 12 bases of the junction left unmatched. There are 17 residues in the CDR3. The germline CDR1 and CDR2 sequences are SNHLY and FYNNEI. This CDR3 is CASSWDRAWRKGNTIYF. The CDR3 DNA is TGTGCCAGCAGTTGGGACAGGGCGTGGAGAAAGGGAAACACCATATATTTT.

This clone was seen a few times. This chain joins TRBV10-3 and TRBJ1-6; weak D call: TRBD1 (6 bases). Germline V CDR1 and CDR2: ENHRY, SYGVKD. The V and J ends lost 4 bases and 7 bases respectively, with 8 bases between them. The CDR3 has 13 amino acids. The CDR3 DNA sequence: TGTGCCATCAGTGGGGACACCAATTCACCCCTCCACTTT. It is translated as CAISGDTNSPLHF.

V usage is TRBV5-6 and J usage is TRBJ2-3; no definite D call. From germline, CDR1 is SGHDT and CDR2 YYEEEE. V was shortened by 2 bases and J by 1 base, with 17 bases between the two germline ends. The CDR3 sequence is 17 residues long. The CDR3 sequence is CASSFFIPTDGTDTQYF. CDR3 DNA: TGTGCCAGCAGCTTTTTTATTCCCACGGATGGCACAGATACGCAGTATTTT.

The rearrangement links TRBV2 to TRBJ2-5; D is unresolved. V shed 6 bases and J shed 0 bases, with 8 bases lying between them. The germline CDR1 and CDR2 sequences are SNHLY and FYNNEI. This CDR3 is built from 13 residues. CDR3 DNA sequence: TGTGCCAGCAGGAACTTGTACCAAGAGACCCAGTACTTC. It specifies CASRNLYQETQYF. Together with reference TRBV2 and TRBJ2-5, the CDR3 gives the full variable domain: EPEVTQTPSHQVTQMGQEVILRCVPISNHLYFYWYRQILGQKVEFLVSFYNNEISEKSEIFDDQFSVERPDGSNFTLKIRSTKLEDSAMYFCASRNLYQETQYFGPGTRLLVL.

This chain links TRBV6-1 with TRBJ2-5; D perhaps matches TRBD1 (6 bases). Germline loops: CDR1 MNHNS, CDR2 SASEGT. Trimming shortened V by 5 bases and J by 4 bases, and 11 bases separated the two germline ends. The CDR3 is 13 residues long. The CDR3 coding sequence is TGTGCCAGCAGTACCGGACAGCGAGAGACCCAGTACTTC. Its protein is CASSTGQRETQYF.

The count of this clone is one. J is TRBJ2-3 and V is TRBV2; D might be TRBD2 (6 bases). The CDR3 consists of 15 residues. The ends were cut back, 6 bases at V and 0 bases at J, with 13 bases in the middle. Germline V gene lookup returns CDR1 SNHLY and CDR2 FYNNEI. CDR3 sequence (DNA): TGTGCCAGCAGGGTAGCGGAGCTTAGCACAGATACGCAGTATTTT. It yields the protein CASRVAELSTDTQYF.

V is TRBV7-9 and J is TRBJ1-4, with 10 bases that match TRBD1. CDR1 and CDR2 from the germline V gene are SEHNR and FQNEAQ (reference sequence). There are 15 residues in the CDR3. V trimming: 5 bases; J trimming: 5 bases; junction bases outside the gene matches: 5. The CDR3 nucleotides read TGTGCCAGCAGCCCTGACAGGGGGCGGAATGAAAAACTGTTTTTT. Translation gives CASSPDRGRNEKLFF. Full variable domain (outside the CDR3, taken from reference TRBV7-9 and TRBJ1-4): DTGVSQNPRHKITKRGQNVTFRCDPISEHNRLYWYRQTLGQGPEFLTYFQNEAQLEKSRLLSDRFSAERPKGSFSTLEIQRTEQGDSAMYLCASSPDRGRNEKLFFGSGTQLSVL.

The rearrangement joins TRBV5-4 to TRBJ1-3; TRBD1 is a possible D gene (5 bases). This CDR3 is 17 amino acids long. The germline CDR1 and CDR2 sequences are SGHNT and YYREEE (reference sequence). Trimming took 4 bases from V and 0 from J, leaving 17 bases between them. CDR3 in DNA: TGTGCCAGCAGCCCCCGGAGTGAGGGGTTCTCTGGAAACACCATATATTTT. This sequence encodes CASSPRSEGFSGNTIYF.

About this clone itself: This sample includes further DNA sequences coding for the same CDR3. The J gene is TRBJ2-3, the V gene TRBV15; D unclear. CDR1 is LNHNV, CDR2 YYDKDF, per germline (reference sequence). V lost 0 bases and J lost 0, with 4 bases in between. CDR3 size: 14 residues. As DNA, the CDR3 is TGTGCCACCAGCAGAGATGTGAGCACAGATACGCAGTATTTT. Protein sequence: CATSRDVSTDTQYF.

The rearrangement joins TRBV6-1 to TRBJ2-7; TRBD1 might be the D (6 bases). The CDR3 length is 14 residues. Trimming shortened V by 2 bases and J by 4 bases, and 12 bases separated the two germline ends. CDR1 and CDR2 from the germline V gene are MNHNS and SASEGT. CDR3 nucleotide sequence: TGTGCCAGCAGTGAAAGGGGCAGGGGATACGAGCAGTACTTC. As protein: CASSERGRGYEQYF.

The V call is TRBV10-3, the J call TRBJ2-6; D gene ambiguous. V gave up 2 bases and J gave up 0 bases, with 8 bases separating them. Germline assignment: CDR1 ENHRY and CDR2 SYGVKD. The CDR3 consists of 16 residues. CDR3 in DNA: TGTGCCATCAGTGAGGTCGGAGTCTCTGGGGCCAACGTCCTGACTTTC. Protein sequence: CAISEVGVSGANVLTF.

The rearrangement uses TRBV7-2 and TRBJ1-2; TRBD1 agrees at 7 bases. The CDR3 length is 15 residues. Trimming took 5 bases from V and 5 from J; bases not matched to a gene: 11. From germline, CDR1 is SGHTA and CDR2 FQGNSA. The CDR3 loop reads CASSEWDSSFYGYTF. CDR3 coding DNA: TGTGCCAGCAGCGAATGGGACAGCTCCTTTTATGGCTACACCTTC.

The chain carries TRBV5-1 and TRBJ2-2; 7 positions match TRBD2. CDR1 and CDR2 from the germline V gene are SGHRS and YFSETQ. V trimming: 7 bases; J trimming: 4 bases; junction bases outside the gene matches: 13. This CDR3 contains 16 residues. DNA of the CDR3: TGCGCCAGCTCTATCGACTCGGGACTATCCACCGGGGAGCTGTTTTTT. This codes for CASSIDSGLSTGELFF.

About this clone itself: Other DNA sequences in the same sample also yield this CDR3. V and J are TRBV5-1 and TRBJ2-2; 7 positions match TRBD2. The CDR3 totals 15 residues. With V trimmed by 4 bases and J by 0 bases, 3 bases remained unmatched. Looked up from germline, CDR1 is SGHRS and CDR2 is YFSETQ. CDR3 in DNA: TGCGCCAGCAGCCCCGGGGGGACGAACACCGGGGAGCTGTTTTTT. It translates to CASSPGGTNTGELFF.

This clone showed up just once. In nucleotides, the CDR3 is TGCGCCAGCAGCTTGGCGTCCTACGAGCAGTACTTC. The encoded protein is CASSLASYEQYF. The chain combines TRBV5-1 with TRBJ2-7, with unresolved D. Germline lookup yields CDR1 SGHRS and CDR2 YFSETQ. CDR3 length: 12 amino acids. V was pared by 0 bases and J by 1 base, with 2 bases between.

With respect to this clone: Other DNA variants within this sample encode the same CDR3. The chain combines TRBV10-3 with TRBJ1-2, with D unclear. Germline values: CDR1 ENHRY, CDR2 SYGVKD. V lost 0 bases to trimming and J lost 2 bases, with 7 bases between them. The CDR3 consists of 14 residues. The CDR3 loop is CAISESGENYGYTF. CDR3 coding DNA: TGTGCCATCAGTGAGTCGGGAGAGAACTATGGCTACACCTTC.

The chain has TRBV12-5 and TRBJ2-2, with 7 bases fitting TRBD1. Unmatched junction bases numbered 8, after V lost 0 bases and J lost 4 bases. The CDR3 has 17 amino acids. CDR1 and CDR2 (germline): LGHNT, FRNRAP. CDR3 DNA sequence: TGTGCTAGTGGTTTGGTACCTAAAGGGGGCTTCACCGGGGAGCTGTTTTTT. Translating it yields CASGLVPKGGFTGELFF.

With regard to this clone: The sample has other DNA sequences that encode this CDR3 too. The CDR3, as DNA: TGTGCCTGGAGTGTCAGGGGTGGGGGGAACACTGAAGCTTTCTTT. Amino acid sequence: CAWSVRGGGNTEAFF. The chain links TRBV30 to TRBJ1-1, with a weak D call TRBD1 (6 bases). The V end was cut by 0 bases, the J end by 1 base, with 12 bases between. The CDR3 is 15 residues long. Germline V gene lookup returns CDR1 GTSNPN and CDR2 SVGIG (reference sequence).

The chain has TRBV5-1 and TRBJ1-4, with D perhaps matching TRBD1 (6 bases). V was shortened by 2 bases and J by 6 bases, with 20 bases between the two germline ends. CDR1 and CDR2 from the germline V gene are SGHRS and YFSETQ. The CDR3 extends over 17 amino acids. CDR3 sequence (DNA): TGCGCCAGCAGCTTTTTTGGTGGGTCCGCAGGGGATGAAAAACTGTTTTTT. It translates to CASSFFGGSAGDEKLFF.

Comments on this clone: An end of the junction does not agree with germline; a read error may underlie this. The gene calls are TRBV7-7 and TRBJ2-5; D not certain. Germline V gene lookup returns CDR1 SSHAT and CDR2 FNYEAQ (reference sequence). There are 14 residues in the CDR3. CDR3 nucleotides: TGTGCTAGCAGCTTAGAACAGATTTACGAGACCCAGTACTTC. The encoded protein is CASSLEQIYETQYF. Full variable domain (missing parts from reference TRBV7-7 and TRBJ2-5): GAGVSQSPRYKVTKRGQDVTLRCDPISSHATLYWYQQALGQGPEFLTYFNYEAQPDKSGLPSDRFSAERPEGSISTLTIQRTEQRDSAMYRCASSLEQIYETQYFGPGTRLLVL.

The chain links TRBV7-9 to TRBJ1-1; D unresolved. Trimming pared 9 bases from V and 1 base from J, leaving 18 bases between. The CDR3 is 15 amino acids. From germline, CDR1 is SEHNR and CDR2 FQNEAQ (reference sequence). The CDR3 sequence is CASHANSWGNTEAFF. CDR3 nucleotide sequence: TGTGCCAGTCACGCAAATTCCTGGGGGAACACTGAAGCTTTCTTT. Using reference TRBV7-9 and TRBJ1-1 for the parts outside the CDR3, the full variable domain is DTGVSQNPRHKITKRGQNVTFRCDPISEHNRLYWYRQTLGQGPEFLTYFQNEAQLEKSRLLSDRFSAERPKGSFSTLEIQRTEQGDSAMYLCASHANSWGNTEAFFGQGTRLTVV.

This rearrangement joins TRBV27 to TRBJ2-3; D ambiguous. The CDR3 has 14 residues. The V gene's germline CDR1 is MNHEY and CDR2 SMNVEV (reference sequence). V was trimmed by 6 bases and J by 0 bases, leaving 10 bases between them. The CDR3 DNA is TGTGCCAGCAGAGCCAGAGAGAGCACAGATACGCAGTATTTT. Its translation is CASRARESTDTQYF.